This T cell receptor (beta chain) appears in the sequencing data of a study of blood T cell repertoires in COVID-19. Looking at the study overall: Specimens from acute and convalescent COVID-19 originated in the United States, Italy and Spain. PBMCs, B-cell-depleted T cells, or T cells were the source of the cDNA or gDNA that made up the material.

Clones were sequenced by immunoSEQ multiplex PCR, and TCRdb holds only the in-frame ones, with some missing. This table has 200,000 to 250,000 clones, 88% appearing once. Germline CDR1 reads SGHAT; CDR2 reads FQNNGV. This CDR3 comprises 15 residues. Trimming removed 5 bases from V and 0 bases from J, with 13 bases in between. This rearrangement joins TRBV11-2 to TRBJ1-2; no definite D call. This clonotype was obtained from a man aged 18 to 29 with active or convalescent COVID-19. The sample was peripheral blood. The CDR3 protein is CASSPRRGSNYGYTF. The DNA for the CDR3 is TGTGCCAGCAGCCCCCGGCGAGGGTCTAACTATGGCTACACCTTC.